This T cell receptor beta chain comes out of a study of cytomegalovirus exposure and HLA in healthy donors. The overall study: Tens of millions of unique TCRs from HLA-typed donors were held in an early release of data.

CDR3 length: 16 amino acids. From germline, CDR1 is SGDLS and CDR2 YYNGEE. The trim removed 3 bases at V and 6 bases at J, leaving 8 bases unmatched. The PCR employed 60 Vbeta primers together with 13 Jbeta primers. Method: immunoSEQ multiplex PCR; TCRdb's copy keeps in-frame clones and lacks some. The repertoire shows 45,000 to 70,000 clones; the top ten hold 10% to 15%. At collection, donors were nominally healthy, but unrecorded immune exposures were probable. Sequencing used PBMCs. The chain joins TRBV9 to TRBJ2-3, with 12 nucleotides matching TRBD2. The clonotype originates from a young woman in good health and CMV-seropositive. DNA of the CDR3: TGTGCCAGCAGCGATGGGACTAGCGGGTTCTGGGATACGCAGTATTTT. The encoded protein is CASSDGTSGFWDTQYF.